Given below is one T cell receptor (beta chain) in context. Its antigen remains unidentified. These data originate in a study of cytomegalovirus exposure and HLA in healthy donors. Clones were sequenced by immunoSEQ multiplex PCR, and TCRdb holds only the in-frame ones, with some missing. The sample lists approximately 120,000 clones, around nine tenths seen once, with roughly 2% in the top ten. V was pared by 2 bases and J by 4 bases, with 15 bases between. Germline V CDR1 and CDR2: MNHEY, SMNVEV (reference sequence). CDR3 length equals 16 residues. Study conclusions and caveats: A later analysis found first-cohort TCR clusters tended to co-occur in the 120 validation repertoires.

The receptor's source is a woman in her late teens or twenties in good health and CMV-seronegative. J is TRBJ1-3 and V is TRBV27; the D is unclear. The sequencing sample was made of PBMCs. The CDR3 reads CASSLTGPTRGNTIYF. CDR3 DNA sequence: TGTGCCAGCAGTTTAACGGGCCCAACTAGGGGAAACACCATATATTTT.